This passage covers 12 T cell receptor beta chains from one sample sequenced in a study of molecular identifiers for immune sequencing clone quantification. TCRdb fed the PCR reads into MiXCR, producing one record per CDR3 protein. The sample records about 640,000 distinct CDR3 sequences, about 20% being singletons. Sequences were obtained from naive CD8+ T cells from blood, with Jurkat cell RNA spiked in. Subset in this sample: FACS-sorted CD8+CD4-CCR7+CD45RA+ naive T cells. The source is a human donor in good health. Some libraries in this study had Jurkat cell RNA spiked in.

A word on this clonotype: Likely a read error: the CDR3 ends without its conserved phenylalanine or tryptophan. V usage is TRBV11-2 and J usage is TRBJ2-7; 10 bases match TRBD2. CDR3 size: 15 residues. Trimming took 3 bases from V and 3 from J; bases not matched to a gene: 5. Germline assignment: CDR1 SGHAT and CDR2 FQNNGV. This chain's CDR3 is CASSFSSGGNYEQYS. The CDR3 nucleotides read TGTGCCAGCAGCTTTTCTAGCGGGGGCAACTACGAGCAGTACTCC.

This clonotype appeared many times. The V gene is TRBV19, the J gene TRBJ2-1, with D maybe TRBD1 (7 bases). The CDR3 is 15 amino acids. V lost 6 bases and J 10 bases, leaving 22 bases between the germline ends. Germline CDR1 reads LNHDA; CDR2 reads SQIVND (reference sequence). The CDR3 is CASSQYFQGGSEQFF. The CDR3 DNA reads TGTGCCAGTAGCCAGTACTTTCAGGGGGGTAGCGAGCAGTTCTTC.

In this sample, this clonotype turned up many times. The chain recombines TRBV20-1 with TRBJ2-5, with TRBD2 matching 12 bases. CDR3 length equals 17 residues. V trimming: 5 bases; J trimming: 5 bases; junction bases outside the gene matches: 15. Germline CDR1 DFQATT, CDR2 SNEGSKA (reference sequence). CDR3 nucleotide sequence: TGCAGTGCTGCCATCCTCAGACTAGCGGGAGTGATCGAGACCCAGTACTTC. Its translation: CSAAILRLAGVIETQYF.

This clonotype appeared once. This chain connects TRBV29-1 to TRBJ1-2; TRBD1 aligns across 9 bases. Germline CDR1 reads SQVTM; CDR2 reads ANQGSEA. The CDR3 runs 13 residues. The V segment lost 6 bases and the J segment 5 bases; nucleotides outside the gene matches: 7. The CDR3 nucleotides read TGCAGCGTGCTGGGACAGGGACCTTATGGCTACACCTTC. Translation: CSVLGQGPYGYTF.

This clonotype has a handful of counts. The V and J genes are TRBV14 and TRBJ2-7, with D possibly being TRBD1 or TRBD2 (6 bases each). The CDR3 length is 15 residues. V was trimmed by 1 base and J by 6 bases, leaving 16 bases between them. CDR1 is SGHDN, CDR2 FVKESK, per germline. This chain's CDR3 is CASSQARGARSEQYF. In DNA form, the CDR3 reads TGTGCCAGCAGCCAAGCTAGGGGGGCCAGGAGCGAGCAGTACTTC.

This clonotype was counted only a few times. The CDR3 DNA reads TGTGCCAGCAGTTTGTTTACTAGCGGGCTCCAAGAGACCCAGTACTTC. Protein: CASSLFTSGLQETQYF. V is TRBV12-3 or TRBV12-4 and J is TRBJ2-5, with 9 positions matching TRBD2. Germline trimming cut 3 bases from V and 1 base from J; bases unmatched to any gene: 6. The CDR3 has 16 amino acids.

Worth noting for this clonotype: A much larger clone lies a single base off, so this may be a read error. This rearrangement joins TRBV11-2 to TRBJ2-3, with TRBD2 identical over 9 bases. Germline CDR1 and CDR2: SGHAT and FQNNGV. The CDR3 runs to 16 residues. CDR3 region: CACSPRSGGSTDTQYF. CDR3 nucleotide sequence: TGTGCCTGCAGCCCCCGTAGCGGGGGAAGCACAGATACGCAGTATTTT. Drawing the rest from reference TRBV11-2 and TRBJ2-3, the complete variable domain is EAGVAQSPRYKIIEKRQSVAFWCNPISGHATLYWYQQILGQGPKLLIQFQNNGVVDDSQLPKDRFSAERLKGVDSTLKIQPAKLEDSAVYLCACSPRSGGSTDTQYFGPGTRLTVL.

This chain connects TRBV19 to TRBJ1-6; D might be TRBD1 (5 bases). The CDR3 loop spans 14 amino acids. The V and J ends lost 7 bases and 15 bases respectively, with 22 bases between them. Germline V CDR1 and CDR2: LNHDA, SQIVND (reference sequence). In DNA, the CDR3 is TGTGCCAGTACCCCCGCATGGCCTGGCGGGGGCCTCCACTTT. This gives the protein CASTPAWPGGGLHF.

This clonotype was seen a few times. The V and J genes are TRBV5-3 and TRBJ2-4, with a possible D match to TRBD1 (8 bases). TRBV5-3 carries the ORF label, with uncertain function. This CDR3 comprises 16 residues. V was cut by 8 bases and J by 0 bases, with 18 bases left in between. Here the CDR3 reads CASSTQGGGAKNIQYF. The CDR3 coding sequence is TGTGCCAGCAGCACACAGGGGGGGGGAGCCAAAAACATTCAGTACTTC.

This clonotype was seen many times. CDR3 nucleotides: TGTGCCAGCAGCTTGGTGTGGCAGGGTAGCAATCAGCCCCAGCATTTT. This sequence encodes CASSLVWQGSNQPQHF. This chain uses TRBV5-5 with TRBJ1-5; D may be TRBD1 (5 bases). The CDR3 has 16 amino acids. The germline CDR1 and CDR2 sequences are SGHKS and YYEKEE (reference sequence). V was pared by 0 bases and J by 0 bases, with 10 bases between.

Comments on this clonotype: With a much larger clone just one base away, this may be a read error. V and J are TRBV30 and TRBJ2-7; no reliable D call. From germline, CDR1 is GTSNPN and CDR2 SVGIG (reference sequence). The CDR3 runs to 12 residues. Here the CDR3 reads CARSVIGAEQYF. The CDR3 nucleotides are TGTGCCAGGAGTGTAATCGGCGCCGAGCAGTACTTC.

A remark on this clonotype: This may be a read error, as it is one base from a much larger clone. Since the CDR3 does not end with the conserved phenylalanine or tryptophan, this likely comes from a read error. This sequence joins TRBV7-9 and TRBJ1-1; 8 nucleotides align to TRBD1. Trimming cost V 1 base and J 10 bases; bases outside gene matches: 14. The V gene's germline CDR1 is SEHNR and CDR2 FQNEAQ (reference sequence). The CDR3 totals 16 residues. The CDR3: CASSLVSRQGSWGAFL. The CDR3 nucleotides read TGTGCCAGCAGCTTAGTCTCACGACAGGGGAGTTGGGGAGCTTTCCTT.